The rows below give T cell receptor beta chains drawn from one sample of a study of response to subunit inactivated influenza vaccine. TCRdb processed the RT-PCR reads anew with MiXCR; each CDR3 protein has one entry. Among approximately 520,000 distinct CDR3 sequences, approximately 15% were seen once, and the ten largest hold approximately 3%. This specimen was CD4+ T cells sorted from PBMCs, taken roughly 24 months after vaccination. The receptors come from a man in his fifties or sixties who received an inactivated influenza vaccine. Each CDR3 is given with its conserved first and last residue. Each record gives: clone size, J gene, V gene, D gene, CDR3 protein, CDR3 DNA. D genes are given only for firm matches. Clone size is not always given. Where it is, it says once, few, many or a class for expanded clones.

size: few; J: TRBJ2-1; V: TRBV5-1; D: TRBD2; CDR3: CASSLMGLAGVSDEQFF; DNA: TGCGCCAGCAGCTTGATGGGACTAGCGGGAGTTTCGGATGAGCAGTTCTTC
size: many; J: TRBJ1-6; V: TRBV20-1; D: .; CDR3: CSAPTGYNSPLHF; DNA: TGCAGTGCACCGACGGGCTATAATTCACCCCTCCACTTT
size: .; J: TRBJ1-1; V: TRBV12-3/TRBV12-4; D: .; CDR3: CASSSTRGDTEAFF; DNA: TGTGCCAGCAGTTCTACCAGGGGAGACACTGAAGCTTTCTTT
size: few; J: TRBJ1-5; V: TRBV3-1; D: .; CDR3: CASSQGAAGQPQHF; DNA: TGTGCCAGCAGCCAAGGAGCCGCGGGTCAGCCCCAGCATTTT
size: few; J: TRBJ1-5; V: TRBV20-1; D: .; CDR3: CSATKDSNQPQHF; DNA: TGCAGTGCAACAAAGGACAGTAATCAGCCCCAGCATTTT
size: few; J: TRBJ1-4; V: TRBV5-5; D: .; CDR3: CASSRTPANEKLFF; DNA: TGTGCCAGCAGCCGGACACCCGCAAATGAAAAACTGTTTTTT
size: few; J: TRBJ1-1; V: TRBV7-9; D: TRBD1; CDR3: CASSFADRVDTEAFF; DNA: TGTGCCAGCAGCTTTGCCGACAGGGTGGACACTGAAGCTTTCTTT
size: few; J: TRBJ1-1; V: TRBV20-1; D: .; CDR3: CSASPGLHTEAFF; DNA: TGCAGTGCTAGTCCCGGACTCCACACTGAAGCTTTCTTT
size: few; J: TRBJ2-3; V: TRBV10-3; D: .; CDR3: CAISERERTDTQYF; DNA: TGTGCCATCAGTGAGCGGGAGAGGACAGATACGCAGTATTTT
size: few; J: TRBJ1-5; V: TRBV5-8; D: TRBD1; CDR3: CASSLVPGGLQPQHF; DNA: TGTGCCAGCAGCTTGGTCCCAGGGGGCCTTCAGCCCCAGCATTTT
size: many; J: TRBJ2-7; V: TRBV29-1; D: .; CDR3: CSVEDRGSFPYEQYF; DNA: TGCAGCGTTGAAGACAGGGGTTCTTTCCCCTACGAGCAGTACTTC
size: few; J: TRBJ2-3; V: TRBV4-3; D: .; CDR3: CASSQESTGSDTQYF; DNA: TGCGCCAGCAGCCAAGAATCAACAGGGAGCGATACGCAGTATTTT
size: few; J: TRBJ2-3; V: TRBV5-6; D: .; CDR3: CASSGQNTQYF; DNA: TGTGCCAGCAGCGGCCAGAATACGCAGTATTTT
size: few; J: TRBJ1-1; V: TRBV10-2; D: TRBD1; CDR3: CASSTGGSEAFF; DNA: TGCGCCAGCAGTACAGGGGGCTCTGAAGCTTTCTTT
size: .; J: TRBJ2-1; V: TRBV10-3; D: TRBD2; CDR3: CATNKGAGGENEQFF; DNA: TGTGCCACCAACAAGGGAGCGGGAGGGGAGAATGAGCAGTTCTTC
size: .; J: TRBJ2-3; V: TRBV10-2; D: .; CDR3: CASSEWRRYTDTQYF; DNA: TGCGCCAGCAGTGAGTGGCGGAGGTACACAGATACGCAGTATTTT
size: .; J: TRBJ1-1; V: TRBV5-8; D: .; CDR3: CASSLTRDTF; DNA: TGTGCCAGCAGCCTCACCCGGGACACTTTT
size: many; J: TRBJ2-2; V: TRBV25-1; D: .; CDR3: CASSATGNTGELFF; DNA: TGTGCCAGCAGTGCGACAGGGAACACCGGGGAGCTGTTTTTT
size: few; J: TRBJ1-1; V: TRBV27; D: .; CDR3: CASSLSPRRGQAFF; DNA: TGTGCCAGCAGTTTATCGCCCCGCCGGGGGCAGGCTTTCTTT
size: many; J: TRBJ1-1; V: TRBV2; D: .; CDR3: CASSPLVGTEAFF; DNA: TGTGCCAGCAGTCCCTTGGTAGGCACTGAAGCTTTCTTT
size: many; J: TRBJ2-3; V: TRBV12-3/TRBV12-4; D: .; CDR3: CASSLDYTDTQYF; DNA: TGTGCCAGCAGTTTAGACTACACAGATACGCAGTATTTT
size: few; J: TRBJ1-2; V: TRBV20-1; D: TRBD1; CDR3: CSAGTGGLYGYTF; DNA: TGCAGTGCTGGAACAGGGGGCCTCTATGGCTACACCTTC
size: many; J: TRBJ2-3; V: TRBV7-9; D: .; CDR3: CASSARSTDTQYF; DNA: TGTGCCAGCAGCGCCCGGAGCACAGATACGCAGTATTTT
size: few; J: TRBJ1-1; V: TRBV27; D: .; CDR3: CASSPPGRMNTEAFF; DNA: TGTGCCAGCAGTCCCCCGGGCAGGATGAACACTGAAGCTTTCTTT
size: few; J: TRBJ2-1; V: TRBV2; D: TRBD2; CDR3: CATKRGGYNEQFF; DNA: TGTGCCACAAAGCGGGGGGGCTACAATGAGCAGTTCTTC
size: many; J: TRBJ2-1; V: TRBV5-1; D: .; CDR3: CASSLPNREQFF; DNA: TGCGCCAGCAGCTTGCCCAATCGTGAGCAGTTCTTC
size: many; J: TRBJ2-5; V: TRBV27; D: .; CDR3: CASSFTGLQETQYF; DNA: TGTGCCAGCAGCTTTACTGGGCTCCAAGAGACCCAGTACTTC
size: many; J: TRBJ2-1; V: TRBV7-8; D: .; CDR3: CASSLAVGINEQFF; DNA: TGTGCCAGCAGCTTAGCGGTAGGGATAAATGAGCAGTTCTTC
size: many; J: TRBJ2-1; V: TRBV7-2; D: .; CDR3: CASSLVAGDDEQFF; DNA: TGTGCCAGCAGCTTAGTGGCAGGTGACGATGAGCAGTTCTTC
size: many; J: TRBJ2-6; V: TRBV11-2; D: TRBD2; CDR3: CASSLVSGIGGGANVLTF; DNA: TGTGCCAGCAGCTTAGTTAGCGGGATAGGCGGTGGGGCCAACGTCCTGACTTTC
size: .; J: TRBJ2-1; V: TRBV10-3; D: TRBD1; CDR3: CAISESGQSVSYNEQFF; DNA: TGTGCCATCAGTGAGTCGGGACAGTCCGTCTCCTACAATGAGCAGTTCTTC
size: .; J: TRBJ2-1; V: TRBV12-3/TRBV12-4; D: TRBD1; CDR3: CASSSTGENEQFF; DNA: TGTGCCAGCAGTTCGACAGGGGAGAATGAGCAGTTCTTC
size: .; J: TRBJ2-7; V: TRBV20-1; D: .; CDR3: CSARGDRPGSYEQYF; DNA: TGCAGTGCTAGAGGCGACAGGCCGGGCTCCTACGAGCAGTACTTC
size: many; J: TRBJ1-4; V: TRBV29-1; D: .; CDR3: CSVVLNEKLFF; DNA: TGCAGCGTTGTCCTGAATGAAAAACTGTTTTTT
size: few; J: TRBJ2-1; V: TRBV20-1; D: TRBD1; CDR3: CSATGTGEIDEQFF; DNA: TGCAGTGCTACCGGGACAGGGGAGATAGATGAGCAGTTCTTC
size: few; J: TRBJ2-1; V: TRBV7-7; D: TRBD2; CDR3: CASSLGSGGPHNEQFF; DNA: TGTGCTAGCAGCTTAGGTAGCGGGGGGCCCCACAATGAGCAGTTCTTC
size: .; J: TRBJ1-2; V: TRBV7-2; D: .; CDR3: CASSLAGQGGSGYTF; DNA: TGTGCCAGCAGCTTAGCGGGGCAGGGTGGGTCTGGCTACACCTTC
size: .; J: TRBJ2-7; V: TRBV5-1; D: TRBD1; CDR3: CASRRDRVDEQYF; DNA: TGCGCCAGCCGTCGGGACAGGGTGGACGAGCAGTACTTC
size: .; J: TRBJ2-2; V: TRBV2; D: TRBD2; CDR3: CASTIRTSGITGELFF; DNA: TGTGCCAGCACCATTCGGACTAGCGGGATCACCGGGGAGCTGTTTTTT
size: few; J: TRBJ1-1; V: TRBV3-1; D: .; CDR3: CASSQEDNRNTEAFF; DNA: TGTGCCAGCAGCCAAGAAGACAATCGGAACACTGAAGCTTTCTTT
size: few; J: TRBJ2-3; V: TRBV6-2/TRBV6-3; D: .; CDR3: CASSPGHGADTQYF; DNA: TGTGCCAGCAGTCCAGGACATGGGGCGGATACGCAGTATTTT
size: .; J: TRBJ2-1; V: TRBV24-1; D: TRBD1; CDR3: CATSDLRDRGQFF; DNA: TGTGCCACCAGTGATTTGCGGGACAGGGGTCAGTTCTTC